This is a list of T cell receptor beta chains from one sample in a study of cytomegalovirus exposure and HLA in healthy donors. Measured with immunoSEQ multiplex PCR; TCRdb has only the in-frame clones, and not every one. The table lists 20,000 or so clones, around 77% of them singletons. The sample comprised PBMCs. These receptors were obtained from a man aged 60 to 75 in good health and CMV-seronegative. CDR3s include the opening cysteine and the closing phenylalanine or tryptophan. Each record gives: J gene, clone size, D gene, V gene, CDR3 protein, CDR3 DNA. A D gene is named only where the DNA matches it firmly. Some rows have no size entry. The others give once, few or many, or a class for an expanded clone.

>TRBJ2-1|NA|TRBD2|TRBV6-4
CASSDSMLERGGRREQFF
TGTGCCAGCAGTGACTCGATGTTGGAACGGGGGGGCAGGCGAGAGCAGTTCTTC
>TRBJ1-1|NA|NA|TRBV7-2
CASSLGAGTEAFF
TGTGCCAGCAGCTTAGGGGCAGGCACTGAAGCTTTCTTT
>TRBJ2-7|NA|TRBD2|TRBV14
CASRVAGDYEQYF
TGTGCCAGCAGGGTCGCGGGAGACTACGAGCAGTACTTC
>TRBJ2-4|NA|TRBD2|TRBV7-2
CASSLGGGLKNIQYF
TGTGCCAGCAGCTTAGGGGGAGGGCTCAAAAACATTCAGTACTTC
>TRBJ2-1|NA|TRBD1|TRBV29-1
CSVTRGQGNNEQFF
TGCAGCGTAACCCGTGGACAGGGTAATAATGAGCAGTTCTTC
>TRBJ1-6|NA|NA|TRBV6-5
CASSYSSRDNSPLHF
TGTGCCAGCAGTTACTCGAGCAGGGATAATTCACCCCTCCACTTT
>TRBJ1-3|NA|NA|TRBV28
CASSFMFRVSRGDTIYF
TGTGCCAGCAGTTTTATGTTCCGGGTTTCTCGCGGGGACACCATATATTTT
>TRBJ1-5|NA|NA|TRBV10-3
CAISGSTGNQPQHF
TGTGCCATCAGTGGCTCAACAGGCAATCAGCCCCAGCATTTT
>TRBJ2-5|once|NA|TRBV5-1
CASSFVGKDWVDTQYF
TGCGCCAGCAGCTTCGTTGGAAAGGACTGGGTAGATACCCAGTACTTC
>TRBJ1-2|NA|TRBD1|TRBV27
CASSYAGGAGYTF
TGTGCCAGCAGTTACGCAGGGGGCGCGGGCTACACCTTC
>TRBJ1-5|once|NA|TRBV27
CASRLGQISNQPQHF
TGTGCCAGCAGACTAGGACAGATTAGCAATCAGCCCCAGCATTTT
>TRBJ2-6|few|TRBD2|TRBV10-3
CAISQREGSGANVLTF
TGTGCCATCAGCCAGCGGGAGGGCTCTGGGGCCAACGTCCTGACTTTC
>TRBJ2-2|NA|NA|TRBV5-1
CASSLLEENGELFF
TGCGCCAGCAGCTTATTAGAAGAAAACGGGGAGCTGTTTTTT
>TRBJ2-3|NA|NA|TRBV2
CASSDPGFTDTQYF
TGTGCCAGCAGTGATCCGGGGTTCACAGATACGCAGTATTTT
>TRBJ1-6|few|NA|TRBV6-4
CASSEGSSYNSPLHF
TGTGCCAGCAGCGAGGGTAGCTCCTATAATTCACCCCTCCACTTT
>TRBJ2-1|once|NA|TRBV18
CASSPVSQGGNEQFF
TGTGCCAGCTCACCAGTGAGCCAGGGAGGCAATGAGCAGTTCTTC
>TRBJ1-3|NA|NA|TRBV29-1
CSVHGAGNTIYF
TGCAGCGTTCACGGTGCTGGAAACACCATATATTTT
>TRBJ2-3|hyperexpanded|NA|TRBV6-1
CASTYGGDTDTQYF
TGTGCCAGCACTTACGGTGGAGACACAGATACGCAGTATTTT
>TRBJ1-2|few|NA|TRBV2
CASGHDTSYGYPF
TGTGCCAGCGGGCACGACACGAGCTATGGCTACCCCTTC
>TRBJ1-1|NA|NA|TRBV11-2
CASSPATMNTEAFF
TGTGCCAGCAGCCCTGCCACAATGAACACTGAAGCTTTCTTT
>TRBJ2-1|NA|TRBD2|TRBV6-5
CASSWTSGYYNEQFF
TGTGCCAGCAGTTGGACTAGCGGCTACTACAATGAGCAGTTCTTC
>TRBJ1-2|NA|NA|TRBV5-4
CASSPHTGRGDGYTF
TGTGCCAGCAGCCCCCATACCGGGAGAGGCGATGGCTACACCTTC
>TRBJ1-1|once|NA|TRBV7-9
CATSGGLNTEAFF
TGTGCCACTTCGGGGGGTCTGAACACTGAAGCTTTCTTT
>TRBJ2-3|NA|NA|TRBV28
CASIQRRGTNTDTQYF
TGTGCCAGCATCCAACGAAGGGGCACGAACACAGATACGCAGTATTTT